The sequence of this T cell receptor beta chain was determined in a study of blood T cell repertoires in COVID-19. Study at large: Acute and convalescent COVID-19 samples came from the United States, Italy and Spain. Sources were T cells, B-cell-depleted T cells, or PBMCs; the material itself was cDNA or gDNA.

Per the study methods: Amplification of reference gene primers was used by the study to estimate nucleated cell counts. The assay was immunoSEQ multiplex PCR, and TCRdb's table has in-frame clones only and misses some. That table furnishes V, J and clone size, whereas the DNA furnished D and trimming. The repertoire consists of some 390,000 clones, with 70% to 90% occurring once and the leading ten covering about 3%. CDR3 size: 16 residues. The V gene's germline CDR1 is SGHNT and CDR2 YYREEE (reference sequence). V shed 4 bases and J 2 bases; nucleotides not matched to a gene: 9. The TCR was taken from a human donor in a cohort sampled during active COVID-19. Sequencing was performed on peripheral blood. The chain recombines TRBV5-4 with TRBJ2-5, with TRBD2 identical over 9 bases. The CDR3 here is CASSLPGGRGQETQYF. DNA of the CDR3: TGTGCCAGCAGCCTCCCCGGCGGGAGGGGGCAAGAGACCCAGTACTTC.